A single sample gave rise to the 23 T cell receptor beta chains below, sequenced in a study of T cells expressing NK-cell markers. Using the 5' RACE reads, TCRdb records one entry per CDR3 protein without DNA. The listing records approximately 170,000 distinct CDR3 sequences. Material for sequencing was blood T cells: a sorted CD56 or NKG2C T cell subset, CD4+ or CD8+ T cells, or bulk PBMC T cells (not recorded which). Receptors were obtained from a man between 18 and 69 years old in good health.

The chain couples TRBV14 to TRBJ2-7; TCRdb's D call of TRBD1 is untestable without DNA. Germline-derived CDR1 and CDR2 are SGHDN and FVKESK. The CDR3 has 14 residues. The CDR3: CASSQGDRTYEQYF.

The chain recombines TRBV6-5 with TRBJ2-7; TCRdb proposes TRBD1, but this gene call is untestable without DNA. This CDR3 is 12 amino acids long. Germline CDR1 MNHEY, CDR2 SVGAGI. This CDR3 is CASGGRAALQYF.

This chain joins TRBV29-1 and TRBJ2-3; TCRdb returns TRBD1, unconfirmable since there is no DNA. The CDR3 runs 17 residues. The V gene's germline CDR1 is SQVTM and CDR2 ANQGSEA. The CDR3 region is CSVDFVPMTPSTDTQYF.

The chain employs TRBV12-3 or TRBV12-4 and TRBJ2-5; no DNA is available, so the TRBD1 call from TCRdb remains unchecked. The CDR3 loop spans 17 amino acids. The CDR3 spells CASSFDGQRNIRETQYF.

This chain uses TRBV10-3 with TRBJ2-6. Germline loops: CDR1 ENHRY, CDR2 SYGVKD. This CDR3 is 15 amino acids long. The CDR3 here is CAIGIGNSGANVLTF.

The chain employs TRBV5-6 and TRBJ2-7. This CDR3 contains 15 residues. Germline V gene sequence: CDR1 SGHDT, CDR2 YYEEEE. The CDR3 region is CASSFRTGSSYEQYF.

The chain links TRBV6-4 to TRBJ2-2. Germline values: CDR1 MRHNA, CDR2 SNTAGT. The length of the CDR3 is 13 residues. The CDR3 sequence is CASTPGNTGELFF.

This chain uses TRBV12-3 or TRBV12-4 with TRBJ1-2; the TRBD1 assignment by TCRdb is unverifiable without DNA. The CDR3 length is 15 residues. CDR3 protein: CASSEGQTPNYGYTF.

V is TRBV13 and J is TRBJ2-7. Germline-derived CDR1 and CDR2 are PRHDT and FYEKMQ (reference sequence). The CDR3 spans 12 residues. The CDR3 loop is CASSLGRVGQYF.

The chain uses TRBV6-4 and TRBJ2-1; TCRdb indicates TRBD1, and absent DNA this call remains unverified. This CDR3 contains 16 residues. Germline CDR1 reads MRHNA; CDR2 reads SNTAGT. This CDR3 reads CASSEEGTGVYNEQFF.

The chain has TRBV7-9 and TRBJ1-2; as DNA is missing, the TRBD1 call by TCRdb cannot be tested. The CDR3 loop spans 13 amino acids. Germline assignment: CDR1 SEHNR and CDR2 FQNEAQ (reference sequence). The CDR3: CASSPGNVYGYTF.

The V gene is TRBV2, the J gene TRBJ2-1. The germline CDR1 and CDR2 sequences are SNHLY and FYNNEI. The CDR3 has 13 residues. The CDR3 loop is CASSGVGFNEQFF.

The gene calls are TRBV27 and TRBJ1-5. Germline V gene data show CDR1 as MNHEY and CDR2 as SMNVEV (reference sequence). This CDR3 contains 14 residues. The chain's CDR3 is CASSLSGANQPQHF.

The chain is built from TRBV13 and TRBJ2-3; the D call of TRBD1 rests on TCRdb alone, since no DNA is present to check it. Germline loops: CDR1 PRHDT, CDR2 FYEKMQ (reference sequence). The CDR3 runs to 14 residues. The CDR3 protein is CASSPGTSAHTQYF.

The CDR3 sequence is CASSQADRALSSPLHF. This sequence joins TRBV14 and TRBJ1-6; TCRdb calls TRBD1, which cannot be checked without DNA. Germline V gene sequence: CDR1 SGHDN, CDR2 FVKESK. This CDR3 is built from 16 residues.

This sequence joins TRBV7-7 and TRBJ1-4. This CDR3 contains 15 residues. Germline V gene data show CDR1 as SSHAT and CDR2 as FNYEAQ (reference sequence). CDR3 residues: CASSLGPNNNEKLFF.

The CDR3 loop reads CASSDSVAGSTDTQYF. This chain uses TRBV6-4 with TRBJ2-3; TCRdb picks TRBD2, but there is no DNA to check that call. Germline V CDR1 and CDR2: MRHNA, SNTAGT. The CDR3 spans 16 residues.

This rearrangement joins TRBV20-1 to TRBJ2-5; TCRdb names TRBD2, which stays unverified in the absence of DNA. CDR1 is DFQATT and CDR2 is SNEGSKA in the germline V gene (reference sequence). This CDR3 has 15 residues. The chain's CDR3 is CSARGRENLGETQYF.

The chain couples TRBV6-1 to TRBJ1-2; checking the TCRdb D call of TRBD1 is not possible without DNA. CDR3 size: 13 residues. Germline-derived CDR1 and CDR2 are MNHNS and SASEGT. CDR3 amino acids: CASRNPGAYGYTF.

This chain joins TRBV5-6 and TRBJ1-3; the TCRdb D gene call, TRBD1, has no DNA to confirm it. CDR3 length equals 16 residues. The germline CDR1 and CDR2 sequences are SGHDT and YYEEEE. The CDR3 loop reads CASSRRTGTSGNTIYF.

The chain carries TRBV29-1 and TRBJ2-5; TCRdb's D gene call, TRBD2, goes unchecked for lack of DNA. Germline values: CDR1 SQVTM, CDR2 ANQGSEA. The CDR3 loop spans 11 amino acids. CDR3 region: CSVEDLTIGYF.

The CDR3 loop reads CASSLFFGLAEETQYF. J is TRBJ2-5 and V is TRBV7-2; the D gene TCRdb calls, TRBD2, cannot be checked with no DNA. The CDR3 is made up of 16 amino acids. Germline V gene lookup returns CDR1 SGHTA and CDR2 FQGNSA.

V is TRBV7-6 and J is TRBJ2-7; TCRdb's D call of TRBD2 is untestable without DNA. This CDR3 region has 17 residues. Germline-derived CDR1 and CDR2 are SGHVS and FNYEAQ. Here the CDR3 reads CASSVSSGGPSAYEQYF.